Below are 7 T cell receptor beta chains sequenced from a single sample in a study of human T cells and chemical hapten exposure. Time point denoted: patch test 1, 2 weeks after DPC sensitization. Treatment of the sample: therapeutic diphenylcyclopropenone sensitization with weekly scalp DPC. A single record per CDR3 protein comes from TCRdb applying MiXCR to the RACE reads. The sample gives fewer than 500,000 distinct CDR3 sequences, roughly 4.8% of which show up once; approximately 2.3% is in the top ten. The material sequenced was whole blood, taken in connection with sensitization to the hapten diphenylcyclopropenone (DPC). The receptors shown here come from a woman aged 45-65 years with alopecia areata. Some clones in this sample may be carry-over from other donors' samples.

This clonotype was detected many times. In DNA form, the CDR3 reads TGTGCCAGCAGCTCCGTTGGGGCCGATAATCAGCCCCAGCATTTT. This translates into CASSSVGADNQPQHF. The chain recombines TRBV7-2 with TRBJ1-5, with D tentatively TRBD1 (5 bases). This CDR3 is built from 15 residues. V dropped 4 bases and J dropped 4 bases, with 14 bases sitting between them. Germline V gene sequence: CDR1 SGHTA, CDR2 FQGNSA.

This clonotype showed up many times. The gene calls are TRBV20-1 and TRBJ1-6; D not resolved. The CDR3 loop spans 13 amino acids. V dropped 0 bases and J dropped 7 bases, with 7 bases sitting between them. Per the germline V gene, CDR1 is DFQATT and CDR2 is SNEGSKA (reference sequence). The CDR3: CSARELGNSPLHF. The CDR3 DNA sequence: TGCAGTGCTAGAGAGTTGGGGAATTCACCCCTCCACTTT.

This clonotype was counted ten times or more. The chain has TRBV4-2 and TRBJ1-1, with D tentatively TRBD1 (5 bases). This CDR3 is 16 amino acids long. The germline V gene has CDR1 LGHNA and CDR2 YNFKEQ. With 0 bases removed from V and 3 bases from J, the gap between germline ends came to 14 bases. The CDR3 reads CASSQDQGSGYTEAFF. In DNA form, the CDR3 reads TGTGCCAGCAGCCAAGATCAGGGTTCGGGGTACACTGAAGCTTTCTTT.

The genes are TRBV7-2 and TRBJ2-7; 11 bases match TRBD2. Looked up from germline, CDR1 is SGHTA and CDR2 is FQGNSA. The CDR3 is 15 amino acids. V lost 4 bases and J lost 3; bases outside the gene matches: 5. For the CDR3, the DNA is TGTGCCAGCAGCTCTAGACTAGCGGGAATCTACGAGCAGTACTTC. It encodes CASSSRLAGIYEQYF.

The chain couples TRBV14 to TRBJ1-4, with a weak D call TRBD1 (5 bases). The germline V gene encodes CDR1 SGHDN and CDR2 FVKESK. Trimming removed 1 base at V and 10 bases at J, with 10 bases between. The CDR3 length is 13 residues. CDR3 nucleotides: TGTGCCAGCAGCCAAGGGGGTAGGGGAAAACTGTTTTTT. Protein sequence: CASSQGGRGKLFF.

This clonotype was recorded many times. V is TRBV7-6 and J is TRBJ2-3, with 8 bases matching TRBD2. V was clipped by 1 base and J by 4 bases; unmatched bases: 7. Per germline, CDR1 SGHVS and CDR2 FNYEAQ. This CDR3 region has 16 residues. CDR3 DNA: TGTGCCAGCAGCTTAGGGGGACTAGTTGGCGCAGATACGCAGTATTTT. Its protein is CASSLGGLVGADTQYF.

This clonotype has at least ten counts. The rearrangement uses TRBV6-2 or TRBV6-3 and TRBJ1-3; D is ambiguous. The germline gives CDR1 MNHEY, CDR2 SVGEGT. There are 13 residues in the CDR3. Between the trimmed V and J ends, which lost 6 bases and 3 bases, there was a span of 9 bases. The CDR3 DNA sequence: TGTGCCAGCAGACTGTCGGTTGGAAACACCATATATTTT. Translating it yields CASRLSVGNTIYF.